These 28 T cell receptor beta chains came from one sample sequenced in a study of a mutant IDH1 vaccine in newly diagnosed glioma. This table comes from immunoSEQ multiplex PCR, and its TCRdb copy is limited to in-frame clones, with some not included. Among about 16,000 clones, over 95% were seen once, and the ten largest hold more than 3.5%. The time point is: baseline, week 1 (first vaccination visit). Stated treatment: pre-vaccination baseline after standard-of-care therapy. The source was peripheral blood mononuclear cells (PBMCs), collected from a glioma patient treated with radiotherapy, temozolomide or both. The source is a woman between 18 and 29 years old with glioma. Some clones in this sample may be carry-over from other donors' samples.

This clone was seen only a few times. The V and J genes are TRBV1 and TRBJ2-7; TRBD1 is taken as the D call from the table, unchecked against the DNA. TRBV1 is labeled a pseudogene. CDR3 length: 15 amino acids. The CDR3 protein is CTSSQDQAGGSSLYF. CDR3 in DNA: TGCACCAGCAGCCAAGATCAAGCAGGGGGGTCTAGTCTGTACTTC.

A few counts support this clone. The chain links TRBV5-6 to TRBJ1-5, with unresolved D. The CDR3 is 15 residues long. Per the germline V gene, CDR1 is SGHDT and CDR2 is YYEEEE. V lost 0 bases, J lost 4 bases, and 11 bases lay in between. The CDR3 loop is CASSLADRQNQPQHF. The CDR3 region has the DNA TGTGCCAGCAGCTTGGCGGACCGGCAAAATCAGCCCCAGCATTTT.

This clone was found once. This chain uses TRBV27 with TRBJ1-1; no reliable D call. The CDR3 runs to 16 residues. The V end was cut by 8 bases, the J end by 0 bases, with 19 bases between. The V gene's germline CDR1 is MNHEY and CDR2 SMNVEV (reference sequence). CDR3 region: CASALQPTRMNTEAFF. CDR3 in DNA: TGTGCCAGCGCGCTCCAACCCACCCGAATGAACACTGAAGCTTTCTTT.

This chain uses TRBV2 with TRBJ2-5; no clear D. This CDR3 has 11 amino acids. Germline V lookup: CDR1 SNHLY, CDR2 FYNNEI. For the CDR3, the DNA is TGTGCAGGCGCTATGATGGAGACCCAGTACTTC. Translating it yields CAGAMMETQYF.

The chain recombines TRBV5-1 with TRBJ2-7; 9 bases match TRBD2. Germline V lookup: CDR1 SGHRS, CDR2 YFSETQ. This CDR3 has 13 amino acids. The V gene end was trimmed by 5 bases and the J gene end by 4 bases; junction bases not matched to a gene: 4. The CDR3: CASSAGGPYEQYF. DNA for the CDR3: TGCGCCAGCAGTGCGGGAGGGCCTTACGAGCAGTACTTC.

The DNA for the CDR3 is TGTGCCAGCTCACCAGAGGGGCGGACAGATACGCAGTATTTT. It translates to CASSPEGRTDTQYF. V is TRBV18 and J is TRBJ2-3, with D possibly called TRBD1 or TRBD2 (5 bases each). Looked up from germline, CDR1 is KGHSH and CDR2 is LQKENI. The CDR3 extends over 14 amino acids. V was cut by 2 bases and J by 3 bases, with 9 bases left in between.

In DNA, the CDR3 is TGTGCCAGCAGGGCTGGAGCTAGCGGGAGTATAGGGGAGCTGTTTTTT. Its protein product is CASRAGASGSIGELFF. This sequence joins TRBV9 and TRBJ2-2, with 10 bases lining up with TRBD2. The trim removed 5 bases at V and 8 bases at J, leaving 12 bases unmatched. The CDR3 sequence is 16 residues long. Germline V gives CDR1 SGDLS, CDR2 YYNGEE.

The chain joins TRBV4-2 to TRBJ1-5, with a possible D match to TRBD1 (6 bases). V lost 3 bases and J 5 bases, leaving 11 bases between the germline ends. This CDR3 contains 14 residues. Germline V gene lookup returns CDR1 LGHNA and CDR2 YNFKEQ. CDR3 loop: CASSHTGFDQPQHF. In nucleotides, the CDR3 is TGTGCCAGCAGCCACACAGGGTTCGATCAGCCCCAGCATTTT.

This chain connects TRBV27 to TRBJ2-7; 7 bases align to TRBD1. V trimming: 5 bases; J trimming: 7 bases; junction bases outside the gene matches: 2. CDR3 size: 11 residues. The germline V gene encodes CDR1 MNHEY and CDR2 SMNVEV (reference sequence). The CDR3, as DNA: TGTGCCAGCAGTCTCAGGGGGGAGCAGTACTTC. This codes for CASSLRGEQYF.

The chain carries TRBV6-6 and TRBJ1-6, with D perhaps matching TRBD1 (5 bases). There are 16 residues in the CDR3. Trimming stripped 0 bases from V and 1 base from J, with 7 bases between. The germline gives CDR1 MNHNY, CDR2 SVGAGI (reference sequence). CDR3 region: CASSYSPGSYNSPLHF. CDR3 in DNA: TGTGCCAGCAGTTACTCCCCAGGGTCCTATAATTCACCCCTCCACTTT.

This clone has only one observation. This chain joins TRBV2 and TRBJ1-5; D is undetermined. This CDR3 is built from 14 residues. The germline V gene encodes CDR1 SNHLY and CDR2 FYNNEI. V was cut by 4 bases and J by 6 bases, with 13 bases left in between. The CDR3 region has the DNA TGTGCCAGCAGTGTTCTCGGCGGTCGTCAGCCCCAGCATTTT. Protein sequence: CASSVLGGRQPQHF.

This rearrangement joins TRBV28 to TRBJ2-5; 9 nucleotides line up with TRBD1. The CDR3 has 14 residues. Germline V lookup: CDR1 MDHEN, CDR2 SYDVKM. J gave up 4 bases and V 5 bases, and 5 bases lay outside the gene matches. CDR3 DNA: TGTGCCAGCAGTCCGACAGGGGGTGGAGAGACCCAGTACTTC. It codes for CASSPTGGGETQYF.

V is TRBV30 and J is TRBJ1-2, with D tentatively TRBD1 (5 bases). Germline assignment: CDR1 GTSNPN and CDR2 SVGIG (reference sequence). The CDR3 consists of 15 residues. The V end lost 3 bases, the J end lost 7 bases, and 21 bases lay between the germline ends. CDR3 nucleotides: TGTGCCTGGAGGGGGGAGTCTTCCACCCTGGGTGGCTACACCTTC. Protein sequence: CAWRGESSTLGGYTF.

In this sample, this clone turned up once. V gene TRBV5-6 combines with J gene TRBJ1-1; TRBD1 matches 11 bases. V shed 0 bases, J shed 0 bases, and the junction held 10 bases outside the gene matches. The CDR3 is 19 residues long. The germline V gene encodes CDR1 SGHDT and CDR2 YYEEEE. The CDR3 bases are TGTGCCAGCAGCTTGGAAGGGGACAGGGGGGGATCTATGAACACTGAAGCTTTCTTT. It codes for CASSLEGDRGGSMNTEAFF.

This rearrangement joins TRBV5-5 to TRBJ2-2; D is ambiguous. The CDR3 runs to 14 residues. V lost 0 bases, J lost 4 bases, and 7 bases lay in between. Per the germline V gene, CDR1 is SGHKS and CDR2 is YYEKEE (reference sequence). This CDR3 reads CASSLEVSTGELFF. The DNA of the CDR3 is TGTGCCAGCAGCTTGGAGGTGTCCACCGGGGAGCTGTTTTTT.

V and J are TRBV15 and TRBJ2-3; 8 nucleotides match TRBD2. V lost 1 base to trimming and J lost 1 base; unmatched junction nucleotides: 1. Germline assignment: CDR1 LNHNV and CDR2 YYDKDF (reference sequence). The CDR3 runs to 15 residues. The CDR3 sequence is CATSRALAGTDTQYF. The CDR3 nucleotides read TGTGCCACCAGCAGAGCACTAGCGGGCACAGATACGCAGTATTTT.

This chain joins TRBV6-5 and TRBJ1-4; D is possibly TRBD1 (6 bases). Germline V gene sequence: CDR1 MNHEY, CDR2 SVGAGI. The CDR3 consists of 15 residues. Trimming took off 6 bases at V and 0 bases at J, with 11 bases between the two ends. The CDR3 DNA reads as TGTGCCAGCAGCCGGACAGTGACAACTAATGAAAAACTGTTTTTT. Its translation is CASSRTVTTNEKLFF.

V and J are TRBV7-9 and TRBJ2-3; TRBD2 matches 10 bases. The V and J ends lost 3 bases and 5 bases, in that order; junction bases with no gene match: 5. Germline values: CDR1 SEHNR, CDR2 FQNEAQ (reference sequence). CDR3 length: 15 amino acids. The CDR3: CASSLGLAGVDTQYF. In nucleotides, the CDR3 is TGTGCCAGCAGCTTGGGGCTAGCGGGGGTAGATACGCAGTATTTT. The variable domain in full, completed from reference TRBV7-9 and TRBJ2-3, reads DTGVSQNPRHKITKRGQNVTFRCDPISEHNRLYWYRQTLGQGPEFLTYFQNEAQLEKSRLLSDRFSAERPKGSFSTLEIQRTEQGDSAMYLCASSLGLAGVDTQYFGPGTRLTVL.

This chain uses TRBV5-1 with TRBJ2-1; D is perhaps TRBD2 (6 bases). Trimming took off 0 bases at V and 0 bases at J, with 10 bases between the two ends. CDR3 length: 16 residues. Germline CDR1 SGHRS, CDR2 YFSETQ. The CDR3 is CASSLEPGVSYNEQFF. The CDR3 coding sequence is TGCGCCAGCAGCTTGGAACCGGGAGTCTCCTACAATGAGCAGTTCTTC.

The CDR3 DNA reads as TGTGCCAGCAGCCCAGGGACAGTCCAGTATTTT. Translating gives CASSPGTVQYF. The chain joins TRBV28 to TRBJ2-3; 7 bases match TRBD1. Per germline, CDR1 MDHEN and CDR2 SYDVKM. V lost 6 bases, J lost 12 bases, and 6 bases stayed unmatched. The CDR3 totals 11 residues.

This CDR3 reads CAISPSGAGQPQHF. The CDR3 DNA follows: TGTGCCATCAGTCCGTCGGGCGCAGGGCAGCCCCAGCATTTT. The V call is TRBV10-3, the J call TRBJ1-5; tentative D call: TRBD1 (5 bases). The germline CDR1 and CDR2 sequences are ENHRY and SYGVKD. The CDR3 contains 14 residues. The V gene lost 5 bases and the J gene lost 7 bases, with 15 bases spanning the gap.

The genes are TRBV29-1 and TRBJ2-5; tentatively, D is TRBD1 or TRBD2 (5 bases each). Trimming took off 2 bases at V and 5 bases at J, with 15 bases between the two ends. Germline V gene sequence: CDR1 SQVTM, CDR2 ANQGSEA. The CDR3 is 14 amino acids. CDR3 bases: TGCAGCGTTGAATTACTAGGATGGGGCGAGACCCAGTACTTC. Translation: CSVELLGWGETQYF.

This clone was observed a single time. The CDR3 bases are TGTGCCAGCAGCCTCGGACTAGCTGAAACCTACGAGCAGTACTTC. Encoded protein: CASSLGLAETYEQYF. V gene TRBV27 combines with J gene TRBJ2-7, with TRBD2 matching 8 bases. Germline CDR1 is MNHEY and CDR2 is SMNVEV (reference sequence). The V segment lost 6 bases and the J segment 2 bases; nucleotides outside the gene matches: 9. This CDR3 spans 15 amino acids.

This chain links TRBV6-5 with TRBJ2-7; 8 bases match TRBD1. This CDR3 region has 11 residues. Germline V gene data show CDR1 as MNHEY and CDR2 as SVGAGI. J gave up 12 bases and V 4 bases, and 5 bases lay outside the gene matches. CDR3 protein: CASSFGQGLYF. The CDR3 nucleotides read TGTGCCAGCAGTTTTGGACAGGGCCTGTACTTC.

The CDR3 nucleotides are TGTGCCATCAGTGAACGAATGACCGGAGAGACCCAGTACTTC. Translated: CAISERMTGETQYF. The V and J genes are TRBV10-3 and TRBJ2-5; D is unresolved. Germline CDR1 is ENHRY and CDR2 is SYGVKD. The CDR3 is made up of 14 amino acids. The ends were cut back, 3 bases at V and 4 bases at J, with 12 bases in the middle.

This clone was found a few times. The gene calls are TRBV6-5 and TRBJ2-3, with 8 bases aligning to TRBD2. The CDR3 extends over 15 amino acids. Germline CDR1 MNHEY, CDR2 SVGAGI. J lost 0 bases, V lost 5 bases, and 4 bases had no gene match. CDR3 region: CASSHSGISTDTQYF. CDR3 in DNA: TGTGCCAGCAGTCATAGCGGGATAAGCACAGATACGCAGTATTTT.

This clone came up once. CDR3 DNA: TGCGCCAGCAGCCCCGGGACTTGGGGGGAGCTCCTATCCTACGAGCAGTACTTC. This gives the protein CASSPGTWGELLSYEQYF. The chain joins TRBV5-1 to TRBJ2-7; tentatively, D is TRBD2 (6 bases). Germline lookup yields CDR1 SGHRS and CDR2 YFSETQ. This CDR3 contains 18 residues. The V gene lost 4 bases and the J gene lost 1 base, with 24 bases spanning the gap.

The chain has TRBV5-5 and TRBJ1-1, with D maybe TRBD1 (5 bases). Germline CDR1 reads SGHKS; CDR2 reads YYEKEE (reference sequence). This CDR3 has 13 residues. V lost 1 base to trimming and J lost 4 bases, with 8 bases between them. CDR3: CASSLLGGTEAFF. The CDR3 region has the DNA TGTGCCAGCAGCTTGTTGGGGGGCACTGAAGCTTTCTTT.